This TCR beta chain was captured by sequencing in a study of molecular identifiers for immune sequencing clone quantification (dated by TCRdb to between 2018 and 2020). About the full investigation: For a replicate experiment, RNA from around 20,000 or 99,000 naive CD8 T cells was divided into five aliquots, and four of the five aliquots were sequenced. This methods study used CD8 T cells to benchmark TCR RNA copy counting and molecular-identifier clustering-based TCR repertoire sequencing (MIDCIRS). Findings and caveats that apply to the study as a whole: Naive libraries contained spiked-in Jurkat TCR RNA (10 copies' worth), which is not part of the donor repertoire. Spiked-in Jurkat TCR RNA equal to a single cell's worth was reported to be detectable even within one million naive CD8 T cells. In CMV-specific effector cells, clones with more than 20 RNA copies contained over 99% of molecules, whereas in naive cells such clones contained under 1% of molecules. Identical TCR molecules sharing a barcode could cause highly expanded clone sizes to be underestimated. Modeling indicated about 3 TCR RNA copies recovered per cell, compared with roughly 9.7 by digital PCR, which implies a capture efficiency of approximately 30%. When barcode sub-clustering was left out, chimeric consensus sequences inflated TCR diversity, with chimeras reaching as high as 47%.

Libraries of naive CD8 T cells were built from anywhere between roughly 17,000 and 1,000,000 sorted cells, with 10%, 30% or 50% of the purified RNA used. Naive CD8 T cells were FACS-sorted as CD8+CD4-CCR7+CD45RA+ on a BD FACSAria II into RLT Plus buffer. To test detection sensitivity, Jurkat RNA equal to around nine TCR copies was added to samples of roughly 18,000-1,000,000 naive CD8 T cells. CD8 T cells were enriched with RosetteSep CD8+ T Cell Enrichment Cocktail and Ficoll-Paque, followed by ACK red cell lysis. In the case of this clonotype: The specificity of this receptor is unknown. The record has no base qualities; no much larger clone is one base away.

Preparation of the library involved PCR. TCRdb names Illumina HiSeq 4000 as the instrument used. Bulk TCR libraries were prepared as previously described, using TCR primers listed in Table S5. Purification of total RNA was performed with the Qiagen AllPrep DNA/RNA kit. Before analysis, reads from multiple sequencing runs of the same library were pooled. The paper's data handling went like this. Reads were retained only if an exact TCR constant sequence was present, and the retained reads were trimmed to 150 nt and grouped according to their 12-nt molecular barcodes. Reads within each barcode group were sub-clustered using a 15% Levenshtein threshold, and quality-weighted consensus sequences were constructed for each RNA molecule. Non-functional sequences were discarded, and so were lower-count sequences lying one edit away from another sequence. Barcode sub-clusters with fewer than 20% of the maximum read count were removed, based on fitting two negative binomial distributions. Clones were called with MiXCR by TCRdb after fastp trimmed the public reads at Q25, and only in-frame beta chains were retained. Each CDR3 protein appears once, grouped with its most common genes and DNA. These V and J calls rely on TCRdb rather than the paper's analysis. Here the sample has about 510,000 distinct CDR3 sequences; about a fifth occur a single time. The ten largest clones add up to around 0.84% of the sample.

This receptor was obtained from a human donor in good health. Some libraries in this study had Jurkat cell RNA spiked in. Input material: naive CD8+ T cells from blood, with Jurkat cell RNA spiked in. This specimen's cell subset or site label, interpreted: FACS-sorted CD8+CD4-CCR7+CD45RA+ naive T cells.

CDR3 reads: CASSFKTGNTEETQYF. The nucleotides read TGTGCCAGCAGTTTTAAGACCGGGAACACAGAAGAGACCCAGTACTTC. The chain employs TRBV12-3 or TRBV12-4 and TRBJ2-5, and possibly TRBD2, on 5 matching bases. Reading from cysteine to phenylalanine, the CDR3 counts 16 amino acids. The retained sequence is limited to the CDR3, 48 bases, with the frame set at the first base. V sheds 3 bases and J sheds 3 bases, leaving 17 bases between their ends.